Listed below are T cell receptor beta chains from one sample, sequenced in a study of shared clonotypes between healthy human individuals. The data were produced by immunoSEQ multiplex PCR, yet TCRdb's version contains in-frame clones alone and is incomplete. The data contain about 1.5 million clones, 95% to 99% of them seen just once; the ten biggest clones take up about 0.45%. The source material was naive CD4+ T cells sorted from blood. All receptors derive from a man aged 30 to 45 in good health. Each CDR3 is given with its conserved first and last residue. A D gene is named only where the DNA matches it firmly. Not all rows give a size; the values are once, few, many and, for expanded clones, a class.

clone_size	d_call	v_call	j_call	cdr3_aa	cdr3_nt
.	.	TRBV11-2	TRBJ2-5	CASSLVLGVGETQYF	TGTGCCAGCAGCTTAGTCCTAGGGGTTGGGGAGACCCAGTACTTC
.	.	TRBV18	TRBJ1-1	CASSPKGLTEAFF	TGTGCCAGCTCACCTAAGGGTTTGACTGAAGCTTTCTTT
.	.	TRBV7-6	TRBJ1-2	CASSLGGAGYTF	TGTGCCAGCAGCTTAGGGGGGGCTGGCTACACCTTC
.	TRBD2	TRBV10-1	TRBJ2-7	CASSGNTSGSHEQYF	TGCGCCAGCAGTGGGAATACTAGCGGGAGCCACGAGCAGTACTTC
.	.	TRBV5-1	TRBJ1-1	CASSAYLSSPEAFF	TGCGCCAGCAGCGCCTACCTGAGTAGCCCTGAAGCTTTCTTT
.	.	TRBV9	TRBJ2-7	CASSVDSTGYEQYF	TGTGCCAGCAGCGTAGACAGTACGGGCTACGAGCAGTACTTC
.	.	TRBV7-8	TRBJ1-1	CASSSDWNTEAFF	TGTGCCAGCAGCTCGGACTGGAACACTGAAGCTTTCTTT
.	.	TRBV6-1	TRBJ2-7	CASSESSYEQYF	TGTGCCAGCAGTGAATCCTCCTACGAGCAGTACTTC
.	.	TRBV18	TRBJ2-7	CASSPRQYPYEQYF	TGTGCCAGCTCACCTCGGCAGTACCCCTACGAGCAGTACTTC
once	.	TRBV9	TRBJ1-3	CASATGSSGNTIYF	TGTGCCAGCGCAACAGGTAGCTCTGGAAACACCATATATTTT
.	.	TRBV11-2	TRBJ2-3	CASSRRRTSSTDTQYF	TGTGCCAGCAGCCGCCGGCGGACATCTAGCACAGATACGCAGTATTTT